The 16 T cell receptor beta chains in this list originate from one sample, sequenced in a study of T cell repertoires in cytomegalovirus infection. These TCRs' antigens remain unknown. Each CDR3 protein gets one entry after TCRdb re-called the reads with MiXCR. The sample comprises around 100,000 distinct CDR3 sequences, 10% of which are singletons, and 31% rests with the top ten. Input material: PBMCs, sequenced either directly or after in vitro stimulation (not recorded which). The receptor set was obtained from a human donor in good health (CMV status not recorded). Some clones in this sample may be carry-over from other donors' samples.

The rearrangement links TRBV6-1 to TRBJ2-7; D is ambiguous. Trimming cost V 5 bases and J 7 bases, with 9 bases left between them. Germline V gene sequence: CDR1 MNHNS, CDR2 SASEGT. This CDR3 has 11 residues. CDR3 DNA: TGTGCCAGCAGTTCTGTGGGGGAGCAGTACGTC. Translation: CASSSVGEQYV.

This clonotype was seen repeatedly, ten times or more. This chain uses TRBV11-2 with TRBJ2-1; TRBD2 aligns across 10 bases. Germline V lookup: CDR1 SGHAT, CDR2 FQNNGV. The CDR3 has 17 residues. The trim removed 3 bases at V and 3 bases at J, leaving 8 bases unmatched. The CDR3 DNA reads TGTGCCAGCAGCTTGAGGCGGGGACTAGCGCTCTACAATGAGCAGTTCTTC. Its protein is CASSLRRGLALYNEQFF. The complete variable domain, with remaining parts taken from reference TRBV11-2 and TRBJ2-1, reads EAGVAQSPRYKIIEKRQSVAFWCNPISGHATLYWYQQILGQGPKLLIQFQNNGVVDDSQLPKDRFSAERLKGVDSTLKIQPAKLEDSAVYLCASSLRRGLALYNEQFFGPGTRLTVL.

In this sample, this clonotype turned up a few times. The V call is TRBV6-6, the J call TRBJ1-6, with D unclear. With 6 bases removed from V and 13 bases from J, the gap between germline ends came to 13 bases. The CDR3 runs to 12 residues. CDR1 MNHNY and CDR2 SVGAGI come from the germline V gene (reference sequence). CDR3 loop: CASSPGVPPLHF. The CDR3 DNA reads TGTGCCAGCAGCCCCGGGGTGCCGCCCCTCCACTTT.

This clonotype has at least ten counts. This chain joins TRBV7-2 and TRBJ2-5; the D gene is possibly TRBD2 (5 bases). Trimming stripped 5 bases from V and 8 bases from J, with 24 bases between. CDR1 SGHTA and CDR2 FQGNSA come from the germline V gene. This CDR3 has 16 residues. CDR3 loop: CASSTNGGDLAGTQYF. The CDR3 region has the DNA TGTGCCAGCAGCACGAACGGCGGCGACCTAGCTGGAACCCAGTACTTC.

For the CDR3, the DNA is TGCGCCAGCAGCTTGGAAATGGGTCAGGGCAATTCACCCCTCCACTTT. Residues: CASSLEMGQGNSPLHF. J is TRBJ1-6 and V is TRBV5-1; weak D call: TRBD1 (5 bases). The V gene's germline CDR1 is SGHRS and CDR2 YFSETQ. V lost 0 bases to trimming and J lost 7 bases, with 14 bases between them. The CDR3 is 16 amino acids.

This clonotype has at least ten counts. The chain joins TRBV7-3 to TRBJ2-7; D remains ambiguous. The CDR3 spans 14 residues. Trimming left V 2 bases short and J 1 base short, with 9 bases between. Germline V gives CDR1 SGHTA, CDR2 FQGTGA. The CDR3 here is CASSLFSASYEQYF. In DNA, the CDR3 is TGTGCCAGCAGCTTATTTTCGGCATCCTACGAGCAGTACTTC.

This clonotype has a handful of counts. The gene calls are TRBV10-3 and TRBJ2-2, with 8 bases lining up with TRBD1. The V gene's germline CDR1 is ENHRY and CDR2 SYGVKD. CDR3 length equals 16 residues. The ends lost 0 bases at V and 0 bases at J; junction bases unmatched: 0. CDR3 nucleotides: TGTGCCATCAGTGAGTCGACAGGGGCGAACACCGGGGAGCTGTTTTTT. Protein sequence: CAISESTGANTGELFF.

This clonotype was recorded a few times. This chain joins TRBV27 and TRBJ1-1; 7 bases fit TRBD1. After removal of 4 bases from V and 0 bases from J, the junction contained 5 bases not matched to a gene. CDR3 size: 15 residues. The germline V gene has CDR1 MNHEY and CDR2 SMNVEV (reference sequence). CDR3 bases: TGTGCCAGCAGTTCCGCCGGGACAGTGAACACTGAAGCTTTCTTT. It translates to CASSSAGTVNTEAFF.

The V call is TRBV7-2, the J call TRBJ1-1; D is perhaps TRBD1 (5 bases). The CDR3 contains 16 residues. The germline V gene has CDR1 SGHTA and CDR2 FQGNSA. V dropped 5 bases and J dropped 5 bases, with 21 bases sitting between them. CDR3 in DNA: TGTGCCAGCAGCGGGGGGGGGGGAGGGGTACGGACTGAAGCTTTCTTT. The encoded protein is CASSGGGGGVRTEAFF.

This clonotype has only a few counts. The V call is TRBV28, the J call TRBJ1-3; the D is unclear. The CDR3 length is 14 residues. Germline values: CDR1 MDHEN, CDR2 SYDVKM. V was cut by 3 bases and J by 1 base, with 7 bases left in between. The CDR3 reads CASSFSGSGNTIYF. In DNA, the CDR3 is TGTGCCAGCAGTTTTTCAGGTTCTGGAAACACCATATATTTT.

This clonotype has a handful of counts. The V and J genes are TRBV20-1 and TRBJ1-5, with D maybe TRBD1 (5 bases). Germline CDR1 reads DFQATT; CDR2 reads SNEGSKA (reference sequence). Trimming took off 1 base at V and 4 bases at J, with 14 bases between the two ends. The CDR3 has 15 residues. The DNA for the CDR3 is TGCAGTGCTAGAGCCGCAGGGCTGCATAATCAGCCCCAGCATTTT. This encodes CSARAAGLHNQPQHF.

The table lists this clonotype with many counts. DNA of the CDR3: TGTGCCAGCAGCCTCAGGGACTTCAATCAGCCCCAGCATTTT. It yields the protein CASSLRDFNQPQHF. The chain employs TRBV7-2 and TRBJ1-5; D is perhaps TRBD1 (5 bases). This CDR3 contains 14 residues. V dropped 5 bases and J dropped 3 bases, with 11 bases sitting between them. The germline V gene has CDR1 SGHTA and CDR2 FQGNSA.

This clonotype was seen ten or more times. The chain combines TRBV7-8 with TRBJ1-2, with D tentatively TRBD1 (5 bases). CDR3 size: 18 residues. V gave up 5 bases and J gave up 3 bases, with 25 bases separating them. Germline loops: CDR1 SGHVS, CDR2 FQNEAQ. This chain's CDR3 is CASSPQPAGTERDYGYTF. For the CDR3, the DNA is TGTGCCAGCAGCCCTCAACCCGCCGGGACGGAGAGGGACTATGGCTACACCTTC.

This clonotype was seen repeatedly, ten times or more. The chain couples TRBV7-2 to TRBJ1-5; D gene uncertain. This CDR3 comprises 13 residues. Germline V CDR1 and CDR2: SGHTA, FQGNSA. V was shortened by 5 bases and J by 6 bases, with 11 bases between the two germline ends. CDR3: CASSPNWGQPQHF. CDR3 coding DNA: TGTGCCAGCAGCCCCAACTGGGGTCAGCCCCAGCATTTT.

The chain employs TRBV4-2 and TRBJ2-1; D call uncertain. V lost 0 bases, J lost 10 bases, and 4 bases lay in between. The CDR3 is 11 residues long. The germline V gene encodes CDR1 LGHNA and CDR2 YNFKEQ. Here the CDR3 reads CASSQDGEQFF. For the CDR3, the DNA is TGTGCCAGCAGCCAAGACGGGGAGCAGTTCTTC.

This clonotype has a handful of counts. CDR3 amino acids: CASSSYLRDGAIYEQFV. The DNA for the CDR3 is TGCGCCAGCAGTTCTTACCTCCGGGACGGAGCGATCTACGAGCAGTTCGTC. The chain carries TRBV10-1 and TRBJ2-7; D might be TRBD1 or TRBD2, each matching 5 bases. The CDR3 covers 17 residues. Germline values: CDR1 WNHNN, CDR2 SYGVQD (reference sequence).